A selection of T cell receptor beta chains follows, all from one sample in a study of OX40 agonist ivuxolimab in advanced cancers. The repertoire was sequenced with immunoSEQ multiplex PCR; TCRdb's copy has only in-frame clones and lacks some. The sample contains around 21,000 clones, roughly 80% of which appear only once. The material was CD4+ or CD8+ T cells sorted from blood, obtained in a trial of the OX40 agonist ivuxolimab. Source of these receptors: an adult with an advanced solid tumor such as melanoma, head and neck, liver or kidney cancer. Both conserved end residues are part of each CDR3. A D gene is named only where the DNA matches it firmly. The size of a clone is reported for some rows only, either as once, few or many, or as a class for expanded clones.

j_gene: TRBJ2-7; v_gene: TRBV19; d_gene: .; abundance: .; CDR3aa: CASSTQATSYEQYF; CDR3nt: TGTGCCAGTAGTACCCAGGCCACATCCTACGAGCAGTACTTC
j_gene: TRBJ2-7; v_gene: TRBV7-3; d_gene: .; abundance: .; CDR3aa: CASSLSRDNAYEQYF; CDR3nt: TGTGCCAGCAGCTTATCGCGAGACAACGCCTACGAGCAGTACTTC
j_gene: TRBJ2-4; v_gene: TRBV2; d_gene: .; abundance: .; CDR3aa: CASSEEGLAKNIQYF; CDR3nt: TGTGCCAGCAGTGAAGAGGGATTAGCCAAAAACATTCAGTACTTC
j_gene: TRBJ2-5; v_gene: TRBV14; d_gene: .; abundance: .; CDR3aa: CASSPRDRQETQYF; CDR3nt: TGTGCCAGCAGCCCGCGGGACCGCCAAGAGACCCAGTACTTC
j_gene: TRBJ1-3; v_gene: TRBV19; d_gene: .; abundance: once; CDR3aa: CATRRGQGNTIYF; CDR3nt: TGTGCCACCCGCCGGGGACAAGGAAACACCATATATTTT
j_gene: TRBJ1-6; v_gene: TRBV19; d_gene: .; abundance: few; CDR3aa: CASTGTYNSPLHF; CDR3nt: TGTGCCAGTACAGGAACCTATAATTCACCCCTCCACTTT
j_gene: TRBJ1-1; v_gene: TRBV2; d_gene: TRBD1; abundance: .; CDR3aa: CASSRDRPPEAFF; CDR3nt: TGTGCCAGCAGTCGGGACAGGCCCCCTGAAGCTTTCTTT
j_gene: TRBJ1-5; v_gene: TRBV15; d_gene: TRBD1; abundance: .; CDR3aa: CATSMNRGLGQPQHF; CDR3nt: TGTGCCACCAGCATGAACAGGGGTCTGGGACAGCCCCAGCATTTT
j_gene: TRBJ2-5; v_gene: TRBV18; d_gene: .; abundance: once; CDR3aa: CASSTDQGETQYF; CDR3nt: TGTGCCAGCTCTACCGATCAAGGGGAGACCCAGTACTTC
j_gene: TRBJ2-7; v_gene: TRBV5-1; d_gene: TRBD2; abundance: .; CDR3aa: CASSIYASGSAYEQYF; CDR3nt: TGCGCCAGCAGCATATACGCTAGCGGGAGTGCCTACGAGCAGTACTTC
j_gene: TRBJ1-2; v_gene: TRBV7-9; d_gene: .; abundance: .; CDR3aa: CASSPSLWGNYGYTF; CDR3nt: TGTGCCAGCAGCCCGAGCCTTTGGGGTAACTATGGCTACACCTTC
j_gene: TRBJ1-3; v_gene: TRBV28; d_gene: TRBD1; abundance: .; CDR3aa: CASRTGTGAGNTIYF; CDR3nt: TGTGCCAGCAGAACCGGGACAGGGGCTGGAAACACCATATATTTT
j_gene: TRBJ2-3; v_gene: TRBV6-5; d_gene: .; abundance: .; CDR3aa: CASSTTDTQYF; CDR3nt: TGTGCCAGCAGCACAACAGATACGCAGTATTTT
j_gene: TRBJ2-5; v_gene: TRBV5-4; d_gene: .; abundance: few; CDR3aa: CASSLIQETQYF; CDR3nt: TGTGCCAGCAGCTTGATTCAAGAGACCCAGTACTTC
j_gene: TRBJ2-3; v_gene: TRBV7-2; d_gene: .; abundance: .; CDR3aa: CASSLYKSTDTQYF; CDR3nt: TGTGCCAGCAGCTTGTACAAAAGCACAGATACGCAGTATTTT
j_gene: TRBJ2-1; v_gene: TRBV10-1; d_gene: TRBD1; abundance: .; CDR3aa: CASSSLQGAGVRNEQFF; CDR3nt: TGCGCCAGCAGTTCACTTCAGGGGGCGGGTGTTCGCAATGAGCAGTTCTTC
j_gene: TRBJ1-5; v_gene: TRBV6-5; d_gene: .; abundance: .; CDR3aa: CASSILDSNQPQHF; CDR3nt: TGTGCCAGCAGTATCCTAGATAGCAATCAGCCCCAGCATTTT
j_gene: TRBJ1-4; v_gene: TRBV7-9; d_gene: .; abundance: .; CDR3aa: CASSLDGAFLEKLFF; CDR3nt: TGTGCCAGCAGCTTAGATGGGGCCTTCCTTGAAAAACTGTTTTTT
j_gene: TRBJ1-2; v_gene: TRBV4-3; d_gene: TRBD1; abundance: .; CDR3aa: CASSQPGQGYGYTF; CDR3nt: TGCGCCAGCAGCCAACCGGGACAGGGATATGGCTACACCTTC
j_gene: TRBJ2-3; v_gene: TRBV29-1; d_gene: TRBD2; abundance: .; CDR3aa: CSSAGLAGKSTDTQYF; CDR3nt: TGCAGCTCCGCCGGACTAGCGGGGAAAAGCACAGATACGCAGTATTTT
j_gene: TRBJ1-1; v_gene: TRBV28; d_gene: .; abundance: .; CDR3aa: CASSTWGGGWTEAFF; CDR3nt: TGTGCCAGCAGTACATGGGGGGGAGGGTGGACTGAAGCTTTCTTT
j_gene: TRBJ1-6; v_gene: TRBV6-6; d_gene: .; abundance: .; CDR3aa: CASSRADSPLHF; CDR3nt: TGTGCCAGCAGCCGAGCGGATTCACCCCTCCACTTT
j_gene: TRBJ2-1; v_gene: TRBV27; d_gene: .; abundance: .; CDR3aa: CASSLAPRDGNEQFF; CDR3nt: TGTGCCAGCAGTTTAGCCCCACGTGACGGCAATGAGCAGTTCTTC
j_gene: TRBJ1-5; v_gene: TRBV5-5; d_gene: .; abundance: .; CDR3aa: CASSLEPGNSNQPQHF; CDR3nt: TGTGCCAGCAGCTTGGAGCCGGGAAATAGCAATCAGCCCCAGCATTTT
j_gene: TRBJ2-4; v_gene: TRBV2; d_gene: .; abundance: .; CDR3aa: CASSVQGPTKNIQYF; CDR3nt: TGTGCCAGCAGTGTGCAGGGACCCACCAAAAACATTCAGTACTTC
j_gene: TRBJ1-5; v_gene: TRBV28; d_gene: TRBD1; abundance: .; CDR3aa: CASSTPGQGVSQPQHF; CDR3nt: TGTGCCAGCAGTACCCCGGGACAGGGCGTAAGTCAGCCCCAGCATTTT
j_gene: TRBJ1-1; v_gene: TRBV14; d_gene: .; abundance: .; CDR3aa: CASSHTGTQWGLNTEAFF; CDR3nt: TGTGCCAGCAGCCACACTGGGACCCAGTGGGGCCTCAACACTGAAGCTTTCTTT
j_gene: TRBJ2-5; v_gene: TRBV29-1; d_gene: .; abundance: .; CDR3aa: CSVGRQGGTQYF; CDR3nt: TGCAGCGTTGGTCGGCAGGGTGGGACCCAGTACTTC
j_gene: TRBJ2-1; v_gene: TRBV7-3; d_gene: TRBD2; abundance: .; CDR3aa: CASSLLSGGATEQFF; CDR3nt: TGTGCCAGCAGCTTACTCAGCGGGGGGGCGACTGAGCAGTTCTTC
j_gene: TRBJ2-7; v_gene: TRBV2; d_gene: TRBD2; abundance: once; CDR3aa: CASSERRDGGYEQYF; CDR3nt: TGTGCCAGCAGTGAGCGGCGCGACGGGGGGTACGAGCAGTACTTC
j_gene: TRBJ1-1; v_gene: TRBV7-9; d_gene: TRBD1; abundance: .; CDR3aa: CASSFSSGGFTEAFF; CDR3nt: TGTGCCAGCAGCTTTAGTTCAGGGGGCTTTACTGAAGCTTTCTTT
j_gene: TRBJ2-5; v_gene: TRBV4-3; d_gene: TRBD1; abundance: .; CDR3aa: CASSQGGDRTWETQYF; CDR3nt: TGCGCCAGCAGCCAAGGTGGGGACAGGACGTGGGAGACCCAGTACTTC
j_gene: TRBJ1-3; v_gene: TRBV7-9; d_gene: .; abundance: .; CDR3aa: CASSFERGSGNTIYF; CDR3nt: TGTGCCAGCAGCTTCGAACGGGGTAGTGGAAACACCATATATTTT
j_gene: TRBJ2-3; v_gene: TRBV9; d_gene: .; abundance: once; CDR3aa: CASSVRVGGTDTQYF; CDR3nt: TGTGCCAGCAGCGTAAGGGTAGGGGGCACAGATACGCAGTATTTT
j_gene: TRBJ2-1; v_gene: TRBV5-4; d_gene: TRBD2; abundance: .; CDR3aa: CASSPLYSGRADNEQFF; CDR3nt: TGTGCCAGCAGCCCCCTATATAGCGGGAGGGCGGACAATGAGCAGTTCTTC
j_gene: TRBJ2-1; v_gene: TRBV28; d_gene: TRBD1; abundance: .; CDR3aa: CASKFLQGVVEQFF; CDR3nt: TGTGCCAGCAAGTTTCTTCAGGGGGTTGTTGAGCAGTTCTTC
j_gene: TRBJ1-1; v_gene: TRBV13; d_gene: .; abundance: once; CDR3aa: CASSLRAGTEAFF; CDR3nt: TGTGCCAGCAGCTTACGGGCAGGGACTGAAGCTTTCTTT
j_gene: TRBJ2-2; v_gene: TRBV5-1; d_gene: .; abundance: .; CDR3aa: CASSLEPLAANTGELFF; CDR3nt: TGCGCCAGCAGCTTGGAGCCGCTGGCAGCGAACACCGGGGAGCTGTTTTTT
j_gene: TRBJ1-5; v_gene: TRBV28; d_gene: TRBD1; abundance: .; CDR3aa: CASSEGASNQPQHF; CDR3nt: TGTGCCAGCAGTGAGGGGGCGAGCAATCAGCCCCAGCATTTT
j_gene: TRBJ1-2; v_gene: TRBV9; d_gene: .; abundance: .; CDR3aa: CASSVGTRPPALYGYTF; CDR3nt: TGTGCCAGCAGCGTGGGAACCCGACCCCCGGCACTCTATGGCTACACCTTC
j_gene: TRBJ1-1; v_gene: TRBV18; d_gene: TRBD1; abundance: .; CDR3aa: CASSTTGQNTEAFF; CDR3nt: TGTGCCAGCTCAACGACAGGGCAGAACACTGAAGCTTTCTTT
j_gene: TRBJ1-3; v_gene: TRBV7-5; d_gene: .; abundance: .; CDR3aa: CVRSALGTGSFQHTIYF; CDR3nt: TGTGTCAGAAGCGCCTTAGGAACAGGGTCTTTTCAACACACCATATATTTT
j_gene: TRBJ1-1; v_gene: TRBV7-3; d_gene: .; abundance: .; CDR3aa: CASSLALNTEAFF; CDR3nt: TGTGCCAGCAGCTTAGCATTGAACACTGAAGCTTTCTTT
j_gene: TRBJ1-2; v_gene: TRBV7-8; d_gene: .; abundance: .; CDR3aa: CASSPGQLSYGYTF; CDR3nt: TGTGCCAGCAGCCCCGGACAACTCTCCTATGGCTACACCTTC
j_gene: TRBJ1-6; v_gene: TRBV4-1; d_gene: TRBD1; abundance: .; CDR3aa: CASSRLGTGANYNSPLHF; CDR3nt: TGCGCCAGCAGCCGGCTAGGGACAGGGGCTAACTATAATTCACCCCTCCACTTT
j_gene: TRBJ1-5; v_gene: TRBV28; d_gene: .; abundance: few; CDR3aa: CASILTWGQDGNQPQHF; CDR3nt: TGTGCCAGCATCCTTACCTGGGGGCAGGATGGGAATCAGCCCCAGCATTTT
j_gene: TRBJ1-6; v_gene: TRBV2; d_gene: TRBD1; abundance: once; CDR3aa: CASNPTGGIEGSPLHF; CDR3nt: TGTGCCAGCAATCCGACAGGGGGCATAGAGGGTTCACCCCTCCACTTT
j_gene: TRBJ2-3; v_gene: TRBV5-1; d_gene: TRBD2; abundance: .; CDR3aa: CASSREGGGDTDTQYF; CDR3nt: TGCGCCAGCAGCAGAGAAGGTGGGGGGGACACAGATACGCAGTATTTT
j_gene: TRBJ1-2; v_gene: TRBV5-6; d_gene: .; abundance: .; CDR3aa: CASSQEGANYGYTF; CDR3nt: TGTGCCAGCAGCCAGGAGGGAGCTAACTATGGCTACACCTTC
j_gene: TRBJ2-3; v_gene: TRBV9; d_gene: .; abundance: .; CDR3aa: CASSVEGSTDTQYF; CDR3nt: TGTGCCAGCAGCGTAGAGGGGAGCACAGATACGCAGTATTTT